These T cell receptor beta chains were read from a single sample in a study of blood T cell repertoires in COVID-19. The repertoire was sequenced with immunoSEQ multiplex PCR; TCRdb's copy has only in-frame clones and lacks some. The repertoire holds about 180,000 clones, with 70% to 90% as singletons. The sequencing input was peripheral blood. The receptors derive from a human donor with active or convalescent COVID-19. The donor label of this sample is uncertain. Each CDR3 is given with its conserved first and last residue. D genes are given only for firm matches. Clone sizes are given selectively: once, few, many, or a class where the clone is expanded.

d_gene	abundance	v_gene	len	j_gene	CDR3nt	CDR3aa
-	-	TRBV12-3/TRBV12-4	13	TRBJ1-6	TGTGCCAGCAGTCCGGGGGTAAATTCACCCCTCCACTTT	CASSPGVNSPLHF
-	-	TRBV9	15	TRBJ1-6	TGTGCCAGCAGCGCTAAGGGGAATTTGGATTCACCCCTCCACTTT	CASSAKGNLDSPLHF
-	-	TRBV27	15	TRBJ2-6	TGTGCCAGCAGACCGCAGGGGATCCGGGGCCTCCCCCTGACTTTC	CASRPQGIRGLPLTF
-	-	TRBV12-2	13	TRBJ1-2	TGTGCAAGTCGCTTAGCGCGGGGAGATGGCTACACCTTC	CASRLARGDGYTF
-	-	TRBV2	15	TRBJ2-1	TGTGCCAGCAGTGTGGCGCGGGGCCGGGGTTATGAGCAGTTCTTC	CASSVARGRGYEQFF
TRBD2	-	TRBV4-2	18	TRBJ2-1	TGTGCCAGCAGCCAAGAGTTTAGCGGGGGGGCCGCTTACAATGAGCAGTTCTTC	CASSQEFSGGAAYNEQFF
-	-	TRBV28	12	TRBJ1-2	TGTGCCAGCAGCCCCGCGTTCTATGGCTACACCTTC	CASSPAFYGYTF
TRBD1	-	TRBV19	14	TRBJ1-1	TGTGCCAGTAGTAAACAGGGGGCGCGGACTGAAGCTTTCTTT	CASSKQGARTEAFF
-	-	TRBV7-9	14	TRBJ2-7	TGTGCCAGCAGCTTTTCAGGGATCGGCTACGAGCAGTACTTC	CASSFSGIGYEQYF
-	-	TRBV6-1	16	TRBJ2-3	TGTGCCAGCAGTGAGTTTCTGGGCGGGGTCACAGATACGCAGTATTTT	CASSEFLGGVTDTQYF
-	once	TRBV5-1	14	TRBJ2-2	TGCGCCAGCAGCTTGGACCGATACTCCGGGGAGCTGTTTTTT	CASSLDRYSGELFF
TRBD1	-	TRBV19	16	TRBJ2-5	TGTGCCAGTAGTTCTGGGACAGTTCTCTTCCAAGAGACCCAGTACTTC	CASSSGTVLFQETQYF
TRBD2	-	TRBV7-7	17	TRBJ2-3	TGTGCCAGCAGCTTAGGTTCCGGACTAGCGGGCACAGATACGCAGTATTTT	CASSLGSGLAGTDTQYF
TRBD1	once	TRBV10-3	13	TRBJ1-2	TGTGCCATTACAGGGGGCGCAGGTTCCGGCTACACCTTC	CAITGGAGSGYTF
-	-	TRBV5-4	20	TRBJ1-2	TGTGCCAGCAGCCCCAACCCTTACGTTCGGGGATCCTTCGCTAACTATGGCTACACCTTC	CASSPNPYVRGSFANYGYTF
TRBD2	-	TRBV7-3	15	TRBJ2-5	TGTGCCAGCAGCCCGAATCCCGGGACTACTAAGACCCAGTACTTC	CASSPNPGTTKTQYF
TRBD2	-	TRBV2	15	TRBJ2-1	TGTGCCAGCAGGTGGGTGGCGGGAGGGGACAATGAGCAGTTCTTC	CASRWVAGGDNEQFF
TRBD1	-	TRBV11-2	16	TRBJ2-1	TGTGCCAGCAGCTTAGATCTCCGACAGGGGCGAAATGAGCAGTTCTTC	CASSLDLRQGRNEQFF
TRBD1	-	TRBV11-2	13	TRBJ2-5	TGTGCCAGGACGGGGACAGAGCAAGAGACCCAGTACTTC	CARTGTEQETQYF
-	-	TRBV5-4	14	TRBJ1-1	TGTGCCAGCAGCTTTGGCGGAACGAACACTGAAGCTTTCTTT	CASSFGGTNTEAFF
TRBD1	-	TRBV9	15	TRBJ2-1	TGTGCCAGCAGCGTTGGGGACAGGGACCAATATGAGCAGTTCTTC	CASSVGDRDQYEQFF
-	-	TRBV5-5	14	TRBJ2-5	TGTGCCAGCAGCTTAATGGGGGCTGGAGAGACCCAGTACTTC	CASSLMGAGETQYF
TRBD2	-	TRBV7-2	15	TRBJ2-7	TGTGCCAGCAGCTTAGTACTAGCGGGGAGCTACGAGCAGTACTTC	CASSLVLAGSYEQYF
-	-	TRBV24-1	13	TRBJ1-1	TGTGCCACCAGTGACCAGGACAAGAATGAAGCTTTCTTT	CATSDQDKNEAFF
TRBD2	-	TRBV5-5	14	TRBJ2-1	TGTGCCAGCAGCAGCCCAACTAGCGGGGGAATCTGGTTCTTC	CASSSPTSGGIWFF
-	few	TRBV20-1	15	TRBJ1-3	TGCAGTGCTAGTTCATCAGGAACCATTCTAAACACCATATATTTT	CSASSSGTILNTIYF
-	few	TRBV3-1/TRBV3-2	13	TRBJ1-1	TGTGCCAGCAGCCCAGTTCCGAACACTGAAGCTTTCTTT	CASSPVPNTEAFF
-	-	TRBV9	13	TRBJ2-1	TGTGCCAGCAGCCCGAGCTCCTACAATGAGCAGTTCTTC	CASSPSSYNEQFF
TRBD2	-	TRBV7-9	16	TRBJ2-3	TGTGCCAGCAGTTGGACCGGGACTACCTCCACAGATACGCAGTATTTT	CASSWTGTTSTDTQYF
-	-	TRBV6-5	12	TRBJ1-2	TGTGCCAGCAGTTATAGGGGCTATGGCTACACCTTC	CASSYRGYGYTF
TRBD1	-	TRBV5-1	16	TRBJ2-5	TGCGCCAGCAGCAAGACTGCGACAGGGGGCGGTGAGACCCAGTACTTC	CASSKTATGGGETQYF
-	-	TRBV3-1/TRBV3-2	14	TRBJ1-3	TGTGCCAGCAGCCAAGGTCATTCTGGAAACACCATATATTTT	CASSQGHSGNTIYF
TRBD2	-	TRBV5-1	13	TRBJ2-3	TGCGCCAGCAGCTCAAAGCGGGAGGATACGCAGTATTTT	CASSSKREDTQYF
TRBD1	-	TRBV5-1	14	TRBJ2-7	TGCGCCAGCAGCTTGGTGGGACAGGTCTACGAGCAGTACTTC	CASSLVGQVYEQYF
-	once	TRBV11-2	18	TRBJ2-7	TGTGCCAGCAGCCCCCAGGCAAATCAACAGGTTTGGATGAACGAGCAGTACTTC	CASSPQANQQVWMNEQYF
-	few	TRBV2	15	TRBJ1-3	TGTGCCAGCAGTTGGGGTCAGGGAGGTGGAAACACCATATATTTT	CASSWGQGGGNTIYF
-	-	TRBV27	14	TRBJ1-6	TGTGCCAGCAGAATCCAGGGGTCTGTCGGACCCCTCCACTTT	CASRIQGSVGPLHF
TRBD1	-	TRBV7-2	15	TRBJ2-7	TGTGCCAGCAGTTGGGACAGGGGGAGTTACTACGAGCAGTACTTC	CASSWDRGSYYEQYF
TRBD1	-	TRBV5-1	16	TRBJ1-1	TGCGCCAGCAGCTTGTTAGGACAGGGGGTTAACACTGAAGCTTTCTTT	CASSLLGQGVNTEAFF
TRBD2	-	TRBV10-3	15	TRBJ2-3	TGTGCCATCAGCCAGCGGGGGGCTAGCACAGATACGCAGTATTTT	CAISQRGASTDTQYF
TRBD1	few	TRBV5-1	14	TRBJ1-2	TGCGCCAGTCAGACAGGGGCCTCTGGCTATGGCTACACCTTC	CASQTGASGYGYTF
-	many	TRBV27	13	TRBJ2-7	TGTGCCAGCAGTCAGCAACAGTTCTACGAGCAGTACTTC	CASSQQQFYEQYF
TRBD2	-	TRBV28	16	TRBJ2-2	TGTGCCAGCAGTCCCTTAAGCGGGAGGTTGACCGGGGAGCTGTTTTTT	CASSPLSGRLTGELFF
TRBD2	-	TRBV7-3	16	TRBJ2-3	TGTGCCAGCAGCGGAGGGCCGGGACTAGCGACAGATACGCAGTATTTT	CASSGGPGLATDTQYF
-	once	TRBV6-5	13	TRBJ1-2	TGTGCCAGCACCCTCGGGGGGAACTATGGCTACACCTTC	CASTLGGNYGYTF
-	-	TRBV18	14	TRBJ1-1	TGTGCCAGCTCACCCGGGGGAGGGGACACTGAAGCTTTCTTT	CASSPGGGDTEAFF
-	-	TRBV25-1	14	TRBJ1-4	TGTGCCAGCAGAGAGACAGGCCTTAATGAAAAACTGTTTTTT	CASRETGLNEKLFF
-	-	TRBV12-5	13	TRBJ1-1	TGTGCTAGTGCCTCCACAGGGAACACTGAAGCTTTCTTT	CASASTGNTEAFF